Here is one TCR beta chain with its context. What it binds is unknown. PCR primers comprised 60 Vbeta and 13 Jbeta primers. The repertoire was sequenced with immunoSEQ multiplex PCR; TCRdb's copy has only in-frame clones and lacks some. This table has approximately 170,000 clones, around 68% appearing once. V trimming: 9 bases; J trimming: 4 bases; junction bases outside the gene matches: 12. This CDR3 has 16 residues. Per germline, CDR1 SNHLY and CDR2 FYNNEI. This record comes from a study of cytomegalovirus exposure and HLA in healthy donors. General observations from the study: When analyzed later, the rates of TCR association showed variation by HLA locus, with DRB1 the most and HLA-C the fewest.

The receptor's source is a man in his forties or fifties in good health and CMV-seronegative. Sequencing was performed on PBMCs. The chain joins TRBV2 to TRBJ1-6; 7 bases line up with TRBD1. The CDR3 DNA is TGTGCCAGTACCCGGACAGGCCTTTTTTATAATTCACCCCTCCACTTT. As protein: CASTRTGLFYNSPLHF.